This TCR beta chain is drawn from a study of a mutant IDH1 vaccine in newly diagnosed glioma. Study-level information: Beginning 4-6 weeks after radiotherapy alone, or with temozolomide cycles, vaccination took place. Treated patients, about 60% male and around 38% female, averaged about 40 years of age. Patients' prior therapy spanned radiotherapy, temozolomide, or both; most underwent both.

Profiled with immunoSEQ multiplex PCR; TCRdb holds only in-frame clones, not every one. The sample contains roughly 34,000 clones, 75% to 95% of which appear only once. CDR3 length: 15 residues. Germline V gene sequence: CDR1 SNHLY, CDR2 FYNNEI. V shed 0 bases and J shed 4 bases, with 12 bases lying between them. Time point denoted: week 47, end of study. Every vaccination contained 300 ug of the mutant IDH1 20-mer peptide and was paired with topical imiquimod. This clone showed up just once. Its antigen is currently unknown. The chain combines TRBV2 with TRBJ1-1; no firm D call. The clonotype was recovered from a woman aged 40-49 years with glioma. The source was PBMCs, collected from a glioma patient whose treatment included an IDH1 peptide vaccine. The CDR3 protein is CASSEAVRSSTEAFF. Written as DNA, the CDR3 is TGTGCCAGCAGTGAAGCGGTACGGTCTTCCACTGAAGCTTTCTTT. Full variable domain (missing parts from reference TRBV2 and TRBJ1-1): EPEVTQTPSHQVTQMGQEVILRCVPISNHLYFYWYRQILGQKVEFLVSFYNNEISEKSEIFDDQFSVERPDGSNFTLKIRSTKLEDSAMYFCASSEAVRSSTEAFFGQGTRLTVV.